This entry is about one T cell receptor beta chain. Its target is not known. The data were taken from a study of T cell repertoires in cytomegalovirus infection. Overall study: CMV epitopes, recently identified HLA-C-restricted and well-studied HLA-B-restricted, were used. Through public TCR beta signatures, both CMV infection and matching HLA type were indicated.

The CDR3 covers 13 residues. Between the trimmed V and J ends, which lost 4 bases and 6 bases, there was a span of 10 bases. Germline V CDR1 and CDR2: SGHTA, FQGNSA. TCRdb independently ran MiXCR on the reads; one entry per CDR3 protein. The sample has about 470,000 distinct CDR3 sequences, more than 40% seen once. The material was cultured PBMCs, obtained from culture after CMV antigen stimulation. The source of this sequence is a human donor in good health (CMV status not recorded). Some clones in this sample may be carry-over from other donors' samples. The J gene is TRBJ2-1, the V gene TRBV7-2; D not resolved. In DNA, the CDR3 is TGTGCCAGCAGCTCGGGTCTGCCCAATGAGCAGTTCTTC. It encodes CASSSGLPNEQFF.